This T cell receptor beta chain derives from a study of Ad26.COV2.S vaccination and SARS-CoV-2 variants. Broader study findings: Across vaccine and placebo recipients, the breadth of non-spike TCRs was similar. Possibly, TCR breadth and depth analyses underestimated total T cell responses.

Germline CDR1 and CDR2: SGDLS and YYNGEE. The CDR3 loop spans 14 amino acids. V was shortened by 2 bases and J by 4 bases, with 9 bases between the two germline ends. Sequencing was performed with immunoSEQ multiplex PCR; in TCRdb, only in-frame clones are kept and a portion is missing. The repertoire consists of about 400,000 clones, with less than 90% occurring once and the leading ten covering around 3.4%. A note on this clone: What it recognizes is unknown.

Treatment described: roughly 20 received Ad26.COV2.S at low or high dose, single or two shots; 5 received placebo; per-sample allocation not given. Repertoires come from day 63 after the first vaccine or placebo injection. It was Wuhan-strain SARS-CoV-2 spike that the Ad26 vaccine vector expressed. The specimen was peripheral blood, collected in a trial of Ad26.COV2.S vaccine versus placebo. This receptor was taken from a person between 18 and 60 years old who received the Ad26.COV2.S COVID-19 vaccine or a placebo. This chain connects TRBV9 to TRBJ1-4; D remains unclear. The CDR3 protein is CASSVSQYNEKLFF. CDR3 sequence (DNA): TGTGCCAGCAGCGTTTCCCAGTATAATGAAAAACTGTTTTTT.